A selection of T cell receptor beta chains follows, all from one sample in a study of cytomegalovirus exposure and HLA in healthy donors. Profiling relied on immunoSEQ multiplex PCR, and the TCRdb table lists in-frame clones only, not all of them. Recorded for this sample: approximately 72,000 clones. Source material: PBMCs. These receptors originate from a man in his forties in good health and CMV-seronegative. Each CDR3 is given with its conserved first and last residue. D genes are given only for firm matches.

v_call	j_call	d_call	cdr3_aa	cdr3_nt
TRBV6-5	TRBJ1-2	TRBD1	CASSSNPGQGLYGYTF	TGTGCCAGCAGTTCTAATCCGGGACAGGGCCTCTATGGCTACACCTTC
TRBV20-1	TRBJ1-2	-	CSATENGYTF	TGCAGTGCTACCGAGAATGGCTACACCTTC
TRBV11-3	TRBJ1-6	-	CASSLDAGRNSPLHF	TGTGCCAGCAGCTTAGACGCTGGGCGTAATTCACCCCTCCACTTT
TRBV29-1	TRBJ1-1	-	CSGQTRAGSTEAFF	TGCAGTGGCCAAACTCGGGCAGGGTCCACTGAAGCTTTCTTT
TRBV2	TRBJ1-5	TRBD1	CASSEPQDRGWNQPQHF	TGTGCCAGCAGTGAACCCCAGGACAGGGGGTGGAATCAGCCCCAGCATTTT
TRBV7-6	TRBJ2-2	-	CASTRWLGNTGELFF	TGTGCCAGCACCCGGTGGCTAGGGAACACCGGGGAGCTGTTTTTT
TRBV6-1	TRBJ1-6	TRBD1	CASKDRESYNSPLHF	TGTGCCAGCAAAGACAGGGAGTCCTATAATTCACCCCTCCACTTT
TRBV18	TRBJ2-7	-	CASSDSYEQYF	TGTGCCAGCTCAGACAGCTACGAGCAGTACTTC
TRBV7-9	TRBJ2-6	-	CASSLGPGISSGANVLTF	TGTGCCAGCAGCTTAGGTCCAGGAATAAGCTCTGGGGCCAACGTCCTGACTTTC
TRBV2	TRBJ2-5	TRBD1	CASGGQGWETQYF	TGTGCCAGCGGGGGACAGGGTTGGGAGACCCAGTACTTC
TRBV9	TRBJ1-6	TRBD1	CASSGAGGPDSPLHF	TGTGCCAGCAGCGGAGCAGGGGGCCCGGATTCACCCCTCCACTTT
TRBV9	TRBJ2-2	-	CASSVAVNTGELFF	TGTGCCAGCAGCGTAGCAGTGAACACCGGGGAGCTGTTTTTT
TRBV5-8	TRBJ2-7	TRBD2	CASSSRLAGGFDEQYF	TGTGCCAGCAGCTCAAGACTAGCGGGCGGATTCGACGAGCAGTACTTC
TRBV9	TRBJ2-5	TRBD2	CASSAGLAGGRETQYF	TGTGCCAGCAGCGCAGGACTAGCGGGGGGACGGGAGACCCAGTACTTC
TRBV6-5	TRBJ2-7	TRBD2	CASSSRLRGGYEQYF	TGTGCCAGCAGTTCACGGCTTCGGGGGGGCTACGAGCAGTACTTC
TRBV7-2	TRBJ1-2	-	CASSLAEGDWLGYTF	TGTGCCAGCAGCTTAGCGGAAGGGGACTGGCTTGGCTACACCTTC
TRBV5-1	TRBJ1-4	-	CASSLIGAEKLFF	TGCGCCAGCAGCTTGATTGGAGCAGAAAAACTGTTTTTT
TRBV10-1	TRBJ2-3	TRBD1	CASSGTGATDTQYF	TGCGCCAGCAGTGGGACAGGGGCCACAGATACGCAGTATTTT
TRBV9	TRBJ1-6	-	CASSVGSSYNSPLHF	TGTGCCAGCAGCGTAGGTAGCTCCTATAATTCACCCCTCCACTTT
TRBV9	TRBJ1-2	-	CASSAPKRGFFYGYTF	TGTGCCAGCAGCGCACCCAAGCGAGGATTCTTCTATGGCTACACCTTC
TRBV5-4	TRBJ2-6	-	CASSPGGLAVVSGANVLTF	TGTGCCAGCAGCCCTGGGGGGCTAGCGGTTGTCTCTGGGGCCAACGTCCTGACTTTC
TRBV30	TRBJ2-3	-	CAWSVLADTQYF	TGTGCCTGGAGTGTACTGGCAGATACGCAGTATTTT
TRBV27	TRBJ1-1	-	CASSHRGNTEAFF	TGTGCCAGCTCCCATCGGGGGAACACTGAAGCTTTCTTT
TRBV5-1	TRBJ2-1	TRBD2	CASSLGTSGYSYNEQFF	TGCGCCAGCAGCTTGGGGACTAGCGGGTACTCCTACAATGAGCAGTTCTTC
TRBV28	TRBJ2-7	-	CASSSPTRGQSYEQYF	TGTGCCAGCAGTTCCCCTACGAGAGGACAGTCCTACGAGCAGTACTTC
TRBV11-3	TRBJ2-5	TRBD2	CASSQGTSGGQETQYF	TGTGCCAGCAGCCAAGGGACTAGCGGGGGGCAAGAGACCCAGTACTTC
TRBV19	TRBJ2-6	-	CASSMDTSSSGANVLTF	TGTGCCAGTAGTATGGACACTTCGAGCTCTGGGGCCAACGTCCTGACTTTC
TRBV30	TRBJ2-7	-	CAWGQGRYEQYF	TGTGCCTGGGGGCAGGGGAGATACGAGCAGTACTTC
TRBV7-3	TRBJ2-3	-	CASRAGPSTDTQYF	TGTGCCAGCAGGGCAGGGCCTAGCACAGATACGCAGTATTTT
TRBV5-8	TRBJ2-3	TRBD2	CASSLGTSGGITDTQYF	TGTGCCAGCAGCTTGGGGACTAGCGGGGGGATCACAGATACGCAGTATTTT
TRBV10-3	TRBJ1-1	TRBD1	CAIRSGQDTEAFF	TGTGCCATCAGGAGTGGACAGGACACTGAAGCTTTCTTT
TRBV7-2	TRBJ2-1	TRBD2	CASSLEVSGGAVYNEQFF	TGTGCCAGCAGCTTAGAAGTTAGCGGGGGGGCCGTCTACAATGAGCAGTTCTTC
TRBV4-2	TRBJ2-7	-	CASSREDSYEQYF	TGTGCCAGCAGCCGAGAGGACAGCTACGAGCAGTACTTC
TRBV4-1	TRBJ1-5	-	CASSQGGTQPQHF	TGCGCCAGCAGCCAAGGGGGCACTCAGCCCCAGCATTTT
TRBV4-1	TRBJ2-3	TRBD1	CASSQRQGTDTQYF	TGCGCCAGCAGCCAGCGACAGGGAACAGATACGCAGTATTTT
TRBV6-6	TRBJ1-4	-	CASSQRVKDNEKLFF	TGTGCCAGCAGCCAGAGGGTTAAAGACAATGAAAAACTGTTTTTT
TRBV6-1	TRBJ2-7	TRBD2	CASSPLADNYEQYF	TGTGCCAGCAGTCCCCTAGCGGACAACTACGAGCAGTACTTC
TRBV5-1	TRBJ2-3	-	CASMTTSVPDTQYF	TGCGCCAGCATGACGACTAGTGTCCCAGATACGCAGTATTTT
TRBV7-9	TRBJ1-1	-	CASSLEGQGTEAFF	TGTGCCAGCAGCTTAGAGGGGCAGGGGACTGAAGCTTTCTTT
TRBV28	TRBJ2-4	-	CASSFRSTGLAKNIQYF	TGTGCCAGCAGCTTTCGGTCAACAGGGTTAGCCAAAAACATTCAGTACTTC
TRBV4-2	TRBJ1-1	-	CASSQDMGGGDKAFF	TGTGCCAGCAGCCAAGATATGGGAGGGGGTGATAAAGCTTTCTTT
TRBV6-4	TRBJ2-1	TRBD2	CASSDSIAGGVNEQFF	TGTGCCAGCAGTGACTCCATCGCGGGGGGGGTCAATGAGCAGTTCTTC
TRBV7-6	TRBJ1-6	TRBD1	CASSLEVPGTVNSPLHF	TGTGCCAGCAGCTTAGAGGTACCCGGGACAGTTAATTCACCCCTCCACTTT
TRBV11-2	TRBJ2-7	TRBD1	CASSLDRGGFYEQYF	TGTGCCAGCAGCTTAGATAGAGGGGGCTTCTACGAGCAGTACTTC
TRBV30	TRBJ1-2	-	CAWSGGSFYGYTF	TGTGCCTGGAGTGGCGGCAGCTTCTATGGCTACACCTTC
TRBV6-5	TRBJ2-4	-	CASSAPGVNIQYF	TGTGCCAGCAGTGCTCCCGGGGTAAACATTCAGTACTTC